This record covers a single T cell receptor beta chain. Antigen: not known. The PCR contained 60 Vbeta and 13 Jbeta primers. TCRdb's copy holds only in-frame clones and misses some; the assay was immunoSEQ multiplex PCR. Altogether about 200,000 clones are present, less than 85% being singletons, with the ten largest covering 0.2% to 0.25%. This CDR3 has 15 residues. Trimming pared 2 bases from V and 5 bases from J, leaving 16 bases between. Germline V gene data show CDR1 as SGHVS and CDR2 as FQNEAQ. The data stem from a study of cytomegalovirus exposure and HLA in healthy donors. Study outcomes and limitations: TCR beta V- and J-gene trimming, according to a later analysis, was linked to a missense DCLRE1C variant. The study flagged roughly 160 TCR beta chains as cytomegalovirus-associated. In a later analysis, compared with equally common non-associated chains, HLA-associated beta chains were more expanded. Researchers reported that three CMV-associated chains were confirmed in vitro as CMV antigen-specific.

The sequence was collected from a girl aged 2 to 9 in good health and CMV-seronegative. This chain joins TRBV7-8 and TRBJ2-7; a weak D match, TRBD2 (6 bases). The sequencing input was PBMCs. This CDR3 is CASSLREPPPNEQYF. The CDR3 DNA follows: TGTGCCAGCAGCTTACGGGAGCCCCCTCCCAACGAGCAGTACTTC.